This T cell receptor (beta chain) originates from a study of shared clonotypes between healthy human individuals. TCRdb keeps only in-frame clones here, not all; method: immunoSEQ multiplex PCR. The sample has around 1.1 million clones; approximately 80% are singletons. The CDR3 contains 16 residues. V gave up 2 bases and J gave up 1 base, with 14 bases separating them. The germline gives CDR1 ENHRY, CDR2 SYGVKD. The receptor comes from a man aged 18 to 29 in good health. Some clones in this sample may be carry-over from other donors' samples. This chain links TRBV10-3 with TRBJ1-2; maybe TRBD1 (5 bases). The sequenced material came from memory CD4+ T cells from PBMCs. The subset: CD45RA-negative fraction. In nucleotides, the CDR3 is TGTGCCATCAGTGAGGGTGGGACCGGGGGTAACTATGGCTACACCTTC. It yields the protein CAISEGGTGGNYGYTF.